The rows below give T cell receptor beta chains drawn from one sample of a study of blood T cell repertoires in COVID-19. Method: immunoSEQ multiplex PCR; TCRdb's copy keeps in-frame clones and lacks some. The table includes 200,000 to 250,000 clones, roughly 87% detected once. The sequenced sample was peripheral blood. These receptors came from a man aged 35 to 55 with active or convalescent COVID-19. Each CDR3 is given with its conserved first and last residue. D genes are given only for firm matches. Some rows mark clone size as missing; the rest say once, few, many or name a class of expanded clone.

cdr3_nt cdr3_aa clone_size j_call d_call v_call
TGTGCCAGCAGCGCGACATGGACAGGGCTGGATGAAAAACTGTTTTTT CASSATWTGLDEKLFF - TRBJ1-4 TRBD1 TRBV11-2
TGTGCCAGCAGTATCGGGACAGAAGAAGCTTTCTTT CASSIGTEEAFF once TRBJ1-1 TRBD1 TRBV12-3/TRBV12-4
TGTGCCAGCAGTGCCGCCGGGACAGGGGTCTACAATGAGCAGTTCTTC CASSAAGTGVYNEQFF - TRBJ2-1 TRBD1 TRBV6-6
TGTGCCAGCTCATACCAGGGGCTCTACGAGCAGTACTTC CASSYQGLYEQYF - TRBJ2-7 - TRBV18
TGCAGCGTTGGGCAGTCAGGCTATGGCTACACCTTC CSVGQSGYGYTF - TRBJ1-2 - TRBV29-1
TGTGCTAGTGGTTTGGTACAGTCCCCTTATCAGCCCCAGCATTTT CASGLVQSPYQPQHF - TRBJ1-5 - TRBV12-5
TGTGCCAGCAGTTTTGACATAGCCTACAATGAGCAGTTCTTC CASSFDIAYNEQFF - TRBJ2-1 - TRBV28
TGTGCCAGCAGCTTTTGGACAGGACTTACGGGGGACACCGGGGAGCTGTTTTTT CASSFWTGLTGDTGELFF - TRBJ2-2 - TRBV7-8
TGCGCCAGCAGCTGGGACAGGGAATCGTACACCGGGGAGCTGTTTTTT CASSWDRESYTGELFF - TRBJ2-2 TRBD1 TRBV5-1
TGTGCCAGCAGCCTAAACATGGGAGGGACCGGGGAGCTGTTTTTT CASSLNMGGTGELFF - TRBJ2-2 TRBD2 TRBV28
TGTGCCAGCAGCTCAGAAGAGACCCAGTACTTC CASSSEETQYF - TRBJ2-5 - TRBV11-1
TGTGCCAGCAGCCCCTCCAGGGGTGCCGGCGTCACCGGGGAGCTGTTTTTT CASSPSRGAGVTGELFF - TRBJ2-2 - TRBV11-2
TGCGCCAGCAGCTTGGACCTAGCGTACAATGAGCAGTTCTTC CASSLDLAYNEQFF - TRBJ2-1 - TRBV5-1
TGTGCCATCAGTGGGACAGCCGAGAACACTGAAGCTTTCTTT CAISGTAENTEAFF - TRBJ1-1 - TRBV10-3
TGTGCCAGCAGTTACCTGGGGCACTTATACGAGCAGTACTTC CASSYLGHLYEQYF - TRBJ2-7 - TRBV6-5
TGCGCCAGCAGCTTGGGGGACACCCACAATGAGCAGTTCTTC CASSLGDTHNEQFF - TRBJ2-1 - TRBV5-1
TGTGCCAGCTCACCACTAGGATCAGGGGTATCAGGGGCCAACGTCCTGACTTTC CASSPLGSGVSGANVLTF - TRBJ2-6 - TRBV18
TGCGCCAGCAGCCAAGAGGCTGGGACAGGGGCCGAAAAACTGTTTTTT CASSQEAGTGAEKLFF - TRBJ1-4 TRBD1 TRBV4-1
TGTGCCAGCAGCGTAGAGGGCGGGAGCGAACACCGCACAGATACGCAGTATTTT CASSVEGGSEHRTDTQYF - TRBJ2-3 TRBD2 TRBV9
TGCGCCAGCAGCTGGACCACAGGGGCCTACGAGCAGTACTTC CASSWTTGAYEQYF - TRBJ2-7 TRBD1 TRBV5-1
TGTGCCAGCAGCTTAAGTGGAGGGACAGCTTATGGCTACACCTTC CASSLSGGTAYGYTF - TRBJ1-2 TRBD1 TRBV7-3
TGTGCCAGCAGCTTAGAAGGGAGCGTTGGAAATCAGCCCCAGCATTTT CASSLEGSVGNQPQHF - TRBJ1-5 - TRBV11-2
TGTGCCAGCAGCGTAGTTAGCAGCCCTGCTAACTATGGCTACACCTTC CASSVVSSPANYGYTF once TRBJ1-2 - TRBV9
TGTGCCAGCGGATCCGAGAGAGACAGGCGGTCGATGAACACTGAAGCTTTCTTT CASGSERDRRSMNTEAFF - TRBJ1-1 - TRBV28
TGTGCCAGCAGTTACCGACCTATGACAGGGTATAACTATGGCTACACCTTC CASSYRPMTGYNYGYTF - TRBJ1-2 TRBD1 TRBV5-6
TGTGCCAGCAGCGTGACAGGGAACACTGAAGCTTTCTTT CASSVTGNTEAFF - TRBJ1-1 - TRBV9
TGTGCCAGCAGCTCAAGCGGTGAGCAGTTCTTC CASSSSGEQFF - TRBJ2-1 - TRBV3-1/TRBV3-2
TGTGCCAGCAGTCACGGGGGCAATGAGCAGTTCTTC CASSHGGNEQFF - TRBJ2-1 - TRBV27
TGTGCCAGTAGGGGACAGGGGGTCACTGAAGCTTTCTTT CASRGQGVTEAFF - TRBJ1-1 TRBD1 TRBV19
TGTGCCTGGAGATCTGACAGATTCTCCTACGAGCAGTACTTC CAWRSDRFSYEQYF - TRBJ2-7 - TRBV30
TGCAGCGTCTCCCGGGCGGGGACTGAAGCTTTCTTT CSVSRAGTEAFF - TRBJ1-1 - TRBV29-1
TGTGCCAGCAGCGAGGGACAGGGGGCACCCCTCCACTTT CASSEGQGAPLHF - TRBJ1-6 TRBD1 TRBV6-4
TGCGCCAGCAGCCAAGATTTGGTCCCGGGACAGGGGGCACGCACCTTC CASSQDLVPGQGARTF - TRBJ1-2 TRBD1 TRBV4-1
TGTGCCAGCAGTTTATACCCAGGACTCTCTGGAAACACCATATATTTT CASSLYPGLSGNTIYF - TRBJ1-3 - TRBV27
TGTGCCAGCAGCAAAGACGGTAGTGGCTACACCTTC CASSKDGSGYTF once TRBJ1-2 - TRBV3-1/TRBV3-2
TGCAGCGCTCGTGGGGGGGGTAGGAGCAATAGGACTGAAGCTTTCTTT CSARGGGRSNRTEAFF - TRBJ1-1 - TRBV29-1
TGTGCCAGCAGTGAAGACAGCTCCTACGAGCAGTACTTC CASSEDSSYEQYF - TRBJ2-7 - TRBV2
TGTGCCAGCAGCCAAGAGAGGGGACAGGGAAGAGCTTTCTTT CASSQERGQGRAFF - TRBJ1-1 TRBD1 TRBV4-2
TGCGCCAGCAGCCAATTAGCTGGGGCCAACGTCCTGACTTTC CASSQLAGANVLTF - TRBJ2-6 - TRBV4-1
TGTGCCAGCTCACCACGATTTCGACTAGCGGGGGGTTTAACAGATACGCAGTATTTT CASSPRFRLAGGLTDTQYF - TRBJ2-3 TRBD2 TRBV18
TGTGCCACAGCCGGGGACAGAACCTACTTC CATAGDRTYF - TRBJ1-2 TRBD1 TRBV6-5
TGTGCCAGCAGTTTATTGGGGGCGGACAGGGGGCGACTATCCACTGAAGCTTTCTTT CASSLLGADRGRLSTEAFF - TRBJ1-1 TRBD1 TRBV28
TGTGCCTGGAGTAGGGCAGGGGGTCCGAATGAAAAACTGTTTTTT CAWSRAGGPNEKLFF once TRBJ1-4 TRBD1 TRBV30
TGTGCCAGCAGCTTATTCGGGGAGGGCGACACCATATATTTT CASSLFGEGDTIYF once TRBJ1-3 - TRBV7-8
TGTGCCAGCAGCTTAGGGCTAGCGGGCAACAATGAGCAGTTCTTC CASSLGLAGNNEQFF - TRBJ2-1 TRBD2 TRBV7-2